This entry lists 5 T cell receptor beta chains sequenced from one sample in a study of CD8 T cells in Susac syndrome. Reverse transcription of roughly 0.5 to 1 ug RNA used random hexamers. One entry per CDR3 protein results from TCRdb running MiXCR on the immunoSEQ multiplex PCR reads. The table has about 180,000 distinct CDR3 sequences, around 95% seen once. The sequenced sample was CD4+ T cells from PBMCs. Receptor source: a human donor with Susac syndrome.

This chain links TRBV28 with TRBJ1-2; D gene unclear. Trimming took 5 bases from V and 4 from J, leaving 8 bases between them. Germline V gene data show CDR1 as MDHEN and CDR2 as SYDVKM. There are 12 residues in the CDR3. Here the CDR3 reads CASSRNSYGYTF. Here the CDR3 DNA reads TGTGCCAGCAGTCGGAACAGCTATGGCTACACCTTC.

The CDR3, as DNA: TGTGCCAGCAGCGCTCGACAGGGGATAGACTACACCTTC. Its protein is CASSARQGIDYTF. The chain combines TRBV3-1 with TRBJ1-2, with 8 bases that match TRBD1. The CDR3 has 13 residues. With 5 bases clipped from V and 10 bases from J, the junction kept 9 bases outside the gene matches. The V gene's germline CDR1 is LGHDT and CDR2 YNNKEL (reference sequence). The whole variable domain, remainder taken from reference TRBV3-1 and TRBJ1-2, is DTAVSQTPKYLVTQMGNDKSIKCEQNLGHDTMYWYKQDSKKFLKIMFSYNNKELIINETVPNRFSPKSPDKAHLNLHINSLELGDSAVYFCASSARQGIDYTFGSGTRLTVV.

The rearrangement links TRBV20-1 to TRBJ2-3; weak D call: TRBD1 (5 bases). V lost 6 bases to trimming and J lost 0 bases, with 16 bases between them. Germline lookup yields CDR1 DFQATT and CDR2 SNEGSKA (reference sequence). The CDR3 length is 15 residues. DNA of the CDR3: TGCAGTGCACACCCTGACAGTTCCAGCACAGATACGCAGTATTTT. Translated, it gives CSAHPDSSSTDTQYF.

The J gene is TRBJ2-3, the V gene TRBV30; a possible D gene is TRBD2 (5 bases). Deletions cut 1 base from V and 2 bases from J, with 10 bases between. Looked up from germline, CDR1 is GTSNPN and CDR2 is SVGIG (reference sequence). The length of the CDR3 is 14 residues. CDR3 loop: CAWSAERPTDTQYF. CDR3 nucleotides: TGTGCCTGGAGTGCTGAGCGGCCCACAGATACGCAGTATTTT.

The V gene is TRBV24-1, the J gene TRBJ1-2; D is unresolved. Germline lookup yields CDR1 KGHDR and CDR2 SFDVKD. With 4 bases removed from V and 7 bases from J, the gap between germline ends came to 9 bases. The CDR3 has 12 residues. CDR3 in amino acids: CATSEGHGGYTF. The CDR3 DNA reads TGTGCCACCAGTGAAGGCCACGGTGGCTACACCTTC.